The rows below give T cell receptor beta chains drawn from one sample of a study of T cells in Graves' hyperthyroidism and ophthalmopathy. From the multiplex PCR reads, TCRdb called clonotypes with MiXCR, one entry per CDR3 protein. Altogether about 400,000 distinct CDR3 sequences are present, roughly 15% being singletons, with the ten largest covering roughly an eighth. Material: blood. The receptors originated from a man younger than 35 with Graves' ophthalmopathy. The CDR3 runs from the conserved cysteine through the conserved F or W. A D gene is named only where the DNA matches it firmly. Clone sizes are given selectively: once, few, many, or a class where the clone is expanded.

CDR3nt | CDR3aa | v_gene | d_gene | j_gene | abundance
TGCGCCAGCAGAGACCGGCAGGGGCTCAGCGGCTACACCTTC | CASRDRQGLSGYTF | TRBV5-1 | - | TRBJ1-2 | many
TGTGCCAGCAATGACAGGGGGAGCAATCAGCCCCAGCATTTT | CASNDRGSNQPQHF | TRBV2 | TRBD1 | TRBJ1-5 | many
TGTGCCAGCAGCAAAACTCAGGAGACCCAGTACTTC | CASSKTQETQYF | TRBV11-3 | - | TRBJ2-5 | many
TGCGCCAGCAGCCAAGGTATGAAGGAGTACTTC | CASSQGMKEYF | TRBV4-1 | - | TRBJ2-7 | -
TGTGCCAGCAGCCCTAGCTGGAATGAGCAGTTCTTC | CASSPSWNEQFF | TRBV7-9 | - | TRBJ2-1 | many
TGTGCCAGCAGCCAAGAGGTGGTACTAGCGGTCCAAGAGACCCAGTACTTC | CASSQEVVLAVQETQYF | TRBV3-1 | TRBD2 | TRBJ2-5 | many
TGTGCCAGCAGTTTAGGACAGGGGATACGGGGCCACACCTTC | CASSLGQGIRGHTF | TRBV12-3/TRBV12-4 | TRBD1 | TRBJ1-2 | many
TGTGCCAGCAGCCCTCCTGGCGGGGCGGCGGAGACCCAGTACTTC | CASSPPGGAAETQYF | TRBV7-9 | - | TRBJ2-5 | few
TGTGCCAGCAGCTCCTCGACTCTATGGGCCACCGGGGAGCTGTTTTTT | CASSSSTLWATGELFF | TRBV11-2 | - | TRBJ2-2 | few
TGTGCCAGCAGTTATCCAGACCAACCCGGGACTAGCGCCTCCTACGAGCAGTACTTC | CASSYPDQPGTSASYEQYF | TRBV7-8 | TRBD2 | TRBJ2-7 | many
TGTGCCAGCAGCCCTGAGGGATATAACTATGGCTACACCTTC | CASSPEGYNYGYTF | TRBV11-2 | - | TRBJ1-2 | many
TGTGCCAGCAGCCTCCCGTCCTACGAGCAGTACTTC | CASSLPSYEQYF | TRBV5-1 | - | TRBJ2-7 | many
TGTGCCAGTAGTATAGGGGGGGCAGGAGACATGAACACTGAAGCTTTCTTT | CASSIGGAGDMNTEAFF | TRBV19 | - | TRBJ1-1 | -
TGTGCCAGCAGTGACGGGCAGGGAGGGGGCTACACCTTC | CASSDGQGGGYTF | TRBV2 | - | TRBJ1-2 | many
TGTGCCAGCAGCCCGTTTAGGGACATGAACACTGAAGCTTTCTTT | CASSPFRDMNTEAFF | TRBV6-1 | - | TRBJ1-1 | many
TGTGCCAGCAGCTCCCCCAGGGCTAGCGGGGTGGTCGGGGAGCTGTTTTTT | CASSSPRASGVVGELFF | TRBV7-2 | TRBD2 | TRBJ2-2 | few
TGTGCCAGCAGCCTTATCCCCCAAAGCACAGATACGCAGTATTTT | CASSLIPQSTDTQYF | TRBV7-3 | - | TRBJ2-3 | once
TGCAGTGCTACAACAGACCTTTACCACGAGCAGTACTTC | CSATTDLYHEQYF | TRBV20-1 | - | TRBJ2-7 | -
TGCGCCAGCAGTGAATCAAGCGGTCTAGCTACCGTGCAGTACTTC | CASSESSGLATVQYF | TRBV6-1 | - | TRBJ2-7 | -
TGTGCCAGCAGCTTAGCGCGGGGGGGCGTTGAAGCTTTCTTT | CASSLARGGVEAFF | TRBV7-9 | - | TRBJ1-1 | -
TGTGCCAGCCTGGGCTACACCGGAGGGGAGCTGTTTTTT | CASLGYTGGELFF | TRBV2 | - | TRBJ2-2 | -
TGTGCCAGCAGCGCCCGTGGAGGGACAGGAGTCACCGGGGAGCTGTTTTTT | CASSARGGTGVTGELFF | TRBV9 | TRBD1 | TRBJ2-2 | few
TGTGCTTCCACCCGGGGGGCTGGCACTGAAGCTTTCTTT | CASTRGAGTEAFF | TRBV10-3 | - | TRBJ1-1 | few
TGTGCCAGCTCACCCCCAGTAGCGGGATTGTTCTACGAGCAGTACTTC | CASSPPVAGLFYEQYF | TRBV18 | TRBD2 | TRBJ2-7 | few
TGCAGCGTTGGGGGGGGGCCCCAAGAGACCCAGTACTTC | CSVGGGPQETQYF | TRBV29-1 | - | TRBJ2-5 | few
TGTGCCAGCAGTGCCCTTTCGGGGGGCTCTCACGAGCAGTACTTC | CASSALSGGSHEQYF | TRBV28 | - | TRBJ2-7 | many